The entry that follows covers one T cell receptor (beta chain) sequence. This clonotype was counted at least ten times. Its antigen remains undetermined. It has no much larger one-base neighbor in the sample; base qualities were not kept. From the cysteine through the phenylalanine, the CDR3 covers 15 amino acids. The DNA shown is the 45-base CDR3, in frame from base 1. Per the germline V gene, SGHRS is the CDR1 and YFSETQ is the CDR2. Trimming accounts for 4 bases at V and 4 bases at J, while the number of junction bases matched to no gene is 8. The library was made by RACE. Instrument on record: NextSeq 500. Library preparation attached unique molecular identifiers to individual cDNA molecules for quantitative, reproducible TCR counting. Each blood RNA sample was used to sequence both TCR alpha and TCR beta chains. As for the original processing: Samples had a median of approximately 96,000 TCRs, with a range from about 23,224 to 750,000. The Decombinator software suite was used to annotate V, J and CDR3 in the TCR reads. Every sample was subsampled to the same number of TCRs (28,000) for the PS versus PT1 abundance plots. TCRs were defined as expanded if absent before sensitization and observed at least eight times at the 2-week time point. The raw public data were reprocessed by TCRdb itself: fastp quality trimming at Q25, MiXCR clonotype calling, in-frame beta chains only. Entries that share a CDR3 protein sequence are merged under the most common genes and DNA. The authors' filters were not applied to this entry. This sample has about 80,000 distinct CDR3 sequences in its table, and around 7.8% of those were observed once. 1.5% to 1.8% of the sample goes to the ten largest clones.

This sample stems from a study of human T cells and chemical hapten exposure (dated by TCRdb to the early 2020s). For the wider study: For sensitization, 2% DPC in acetone was applied to a roughly 2 cm by roughly 2 cm area of upper inner arm skin. Most of the patients in the cohort were female, and the cohort covered alopecia areata with under or over 50% scalp involvement, alopecia totalis and alopecia universalis. Throughout the study period of approximately 23 weeks, patients also received therapeutic DPC doses to the scalp every week. The libraries were sequenced as a pool, and the TCR yield per sample differed mostly because of small variations in library volumes within the pool. Patch testing was performed on the upper back with Finn chambers containing 0.01% DPC, and the patch tests were scored after 6 days according to International Contact Dermatitis Research Group standards. Blood samples were taken from patients before sensitization (week 0) and at 2, 6 and about 24 weeks after DPC sensitization. The study tracked peripheral blood TCR repertoire changes in vivo during primary and secondary sensitization to the hapten diphenylcyclopropenone (DPC) in alopecia patients. About 30 alopecia patients provided blood for TCR sequencing at one to four time points (pre-sensitization, 2, 6 and 24 weeks).

Points the paper makes about the study in general: Expanded TCRs formed significantly more large CDR3 similarity clusters than pre-sensitization or healthy control sets, consistent with antigen-driven responses. Because all patients had alopecia, a presumed autoimmune disease, the immune response of the patients might differ from that of healthy individuals. After repeated subsampling, the strength of the expansion versus patch-test correlation and the threshold at which it became significant changed. A positive correlation was found between the number of PT1 expanded TCRs and patch test score, with significance reached at thresholds 8, 16 and 32 but not 4. The number of TCRs above 1 in 1000 frequency did not change with DPC sensitization; there was no evidence of global repertoire structure alterations.

The time point label, read with the paper, signifies: patch test 1, 2 weeks after DPC sensitization. The sample's treatment or condition label is to be understood as: therapeutic diphenylcyclopropenone sensitization with weekly scalp DPC. At every patch-test visit, the blood draw took place before the patch test was put on. Eligible patients were aged 18 to 70, diagnosed with alopecia, deemed suitable for DPC therapy, and excluded if pregnant. Total RNA was isolated from unfractionated whole blood collected in Tempus Blood RNA tubes. The chain employs TRBV5-1 and TRBJ1-1; the junction holds 9 bases that match TRBD1. The receptor was derived from a woman aged 25 to 45 with alopecia areata. Some clones in this sample may be carry-over from other donors' samples. The input for sequencing was whole blood, taken in connection with sensitization to the hapten diphenylcyclopropenone (DPC). This receptor carries the CDR3 CASSRTGDRGTEAFF. The nucleotide sequence reads as follows: TGCGCCAGCAGCCGGACAGGGGATCGGGGCACTGAAGCTTTCTTT.